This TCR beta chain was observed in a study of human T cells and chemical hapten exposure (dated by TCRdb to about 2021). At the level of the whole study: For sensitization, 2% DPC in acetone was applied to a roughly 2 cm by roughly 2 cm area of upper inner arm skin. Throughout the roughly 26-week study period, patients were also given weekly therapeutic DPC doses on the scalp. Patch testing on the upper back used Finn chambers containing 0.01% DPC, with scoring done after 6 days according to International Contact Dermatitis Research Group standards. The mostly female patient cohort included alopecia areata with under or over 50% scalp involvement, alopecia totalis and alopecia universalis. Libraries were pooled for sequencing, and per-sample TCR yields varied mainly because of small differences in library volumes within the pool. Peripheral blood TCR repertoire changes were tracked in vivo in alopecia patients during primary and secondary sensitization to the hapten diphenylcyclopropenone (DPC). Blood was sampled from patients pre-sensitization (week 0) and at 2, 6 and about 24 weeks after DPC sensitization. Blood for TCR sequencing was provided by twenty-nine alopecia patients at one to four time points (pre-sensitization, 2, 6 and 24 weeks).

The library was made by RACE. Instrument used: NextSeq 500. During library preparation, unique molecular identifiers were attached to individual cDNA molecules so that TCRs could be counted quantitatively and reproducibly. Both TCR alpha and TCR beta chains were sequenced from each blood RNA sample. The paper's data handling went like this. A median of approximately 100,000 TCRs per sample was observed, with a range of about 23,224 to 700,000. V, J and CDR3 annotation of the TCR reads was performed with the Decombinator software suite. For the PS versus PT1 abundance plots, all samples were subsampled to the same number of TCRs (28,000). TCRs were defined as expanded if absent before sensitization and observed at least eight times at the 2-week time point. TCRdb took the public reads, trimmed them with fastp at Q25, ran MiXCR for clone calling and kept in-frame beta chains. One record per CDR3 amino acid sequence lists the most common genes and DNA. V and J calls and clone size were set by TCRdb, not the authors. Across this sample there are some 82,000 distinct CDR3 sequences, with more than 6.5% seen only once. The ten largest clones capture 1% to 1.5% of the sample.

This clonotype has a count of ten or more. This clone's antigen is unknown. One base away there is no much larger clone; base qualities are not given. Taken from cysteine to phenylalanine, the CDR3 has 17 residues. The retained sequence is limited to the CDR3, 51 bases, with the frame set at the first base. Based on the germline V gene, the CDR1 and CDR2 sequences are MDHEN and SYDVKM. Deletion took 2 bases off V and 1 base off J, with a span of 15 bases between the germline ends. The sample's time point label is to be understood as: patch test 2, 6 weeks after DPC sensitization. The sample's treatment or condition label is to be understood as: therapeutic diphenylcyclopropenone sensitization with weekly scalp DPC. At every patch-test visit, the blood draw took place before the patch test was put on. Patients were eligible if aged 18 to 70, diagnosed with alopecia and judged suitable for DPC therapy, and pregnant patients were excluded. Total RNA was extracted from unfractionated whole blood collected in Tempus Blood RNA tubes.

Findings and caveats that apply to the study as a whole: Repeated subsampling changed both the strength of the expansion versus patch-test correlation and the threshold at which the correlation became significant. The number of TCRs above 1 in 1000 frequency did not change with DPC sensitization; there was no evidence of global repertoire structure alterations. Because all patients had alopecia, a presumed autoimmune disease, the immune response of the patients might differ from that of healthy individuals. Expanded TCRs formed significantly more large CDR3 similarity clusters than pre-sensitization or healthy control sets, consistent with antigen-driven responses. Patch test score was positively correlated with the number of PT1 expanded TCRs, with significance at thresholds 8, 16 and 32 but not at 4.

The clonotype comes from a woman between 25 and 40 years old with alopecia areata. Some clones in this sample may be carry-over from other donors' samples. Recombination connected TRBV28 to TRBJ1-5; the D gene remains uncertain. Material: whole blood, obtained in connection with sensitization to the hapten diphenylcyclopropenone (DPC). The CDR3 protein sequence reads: CASSLPRRVRSNQPQHF. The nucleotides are TGTGCCAGCAGTTTACCTCGAAGGGTCAGAAGCAATCAGCCCCAGCATTTT.